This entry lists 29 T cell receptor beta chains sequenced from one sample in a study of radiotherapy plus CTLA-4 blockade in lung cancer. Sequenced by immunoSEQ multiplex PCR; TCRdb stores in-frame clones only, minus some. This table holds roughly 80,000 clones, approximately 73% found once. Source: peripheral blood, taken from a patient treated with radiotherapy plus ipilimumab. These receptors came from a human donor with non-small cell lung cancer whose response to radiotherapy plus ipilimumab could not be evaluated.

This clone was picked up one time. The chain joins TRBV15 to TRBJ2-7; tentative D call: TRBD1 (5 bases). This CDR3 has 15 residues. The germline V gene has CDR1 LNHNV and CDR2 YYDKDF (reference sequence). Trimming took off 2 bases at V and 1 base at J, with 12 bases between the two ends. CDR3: CATSRTPQGSYEQYF. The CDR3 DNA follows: TGTGCCACCAGCAGAACGCCTCAGGGATCCTACGAGCAGTACTTC.

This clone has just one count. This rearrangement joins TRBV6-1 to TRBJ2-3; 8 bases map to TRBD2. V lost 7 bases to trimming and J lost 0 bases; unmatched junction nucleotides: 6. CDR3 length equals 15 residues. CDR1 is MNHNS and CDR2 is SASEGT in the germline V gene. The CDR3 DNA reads TGTGCCAGCAACTGGGCTAGCGGGAGCACAGATACGCAGTATTTT. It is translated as CASNWASGSTDTQYF.

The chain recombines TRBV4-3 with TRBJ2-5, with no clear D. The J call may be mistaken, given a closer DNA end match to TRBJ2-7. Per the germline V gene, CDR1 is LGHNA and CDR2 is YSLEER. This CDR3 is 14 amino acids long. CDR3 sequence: CASSQDGGAYEQYF. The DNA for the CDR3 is TGCGCCAGCAGCCAAGACGGCGGAGCCTACGAGCAGTACTTC.

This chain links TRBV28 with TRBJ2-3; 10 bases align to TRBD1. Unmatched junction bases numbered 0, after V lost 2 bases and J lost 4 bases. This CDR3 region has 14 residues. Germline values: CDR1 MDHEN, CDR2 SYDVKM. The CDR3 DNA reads TGTGCCAGCAGTTTAGGACAGGGGGCAGATACGCAGTATTTT. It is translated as CASSLGQGADTQYF. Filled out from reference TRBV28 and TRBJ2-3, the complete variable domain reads DVKVTQSSRYLVKRTGEKVFLECVQDMDHENMFWYRQDPGLGLRLIYFSYDVKMKEKGDIPEGYSVSREKKERFSLILESASTNQTSMYLCASSLGQGADTQYFGPGTRLTVL.

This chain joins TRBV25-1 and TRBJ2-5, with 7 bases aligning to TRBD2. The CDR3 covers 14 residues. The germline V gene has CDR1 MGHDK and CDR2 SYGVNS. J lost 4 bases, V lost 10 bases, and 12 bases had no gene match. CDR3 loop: CATLGAGEGETQYF. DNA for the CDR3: TGTGCCACCCTCGGGGCGGGAGAGGGAGAGACCCAGTACTTC.

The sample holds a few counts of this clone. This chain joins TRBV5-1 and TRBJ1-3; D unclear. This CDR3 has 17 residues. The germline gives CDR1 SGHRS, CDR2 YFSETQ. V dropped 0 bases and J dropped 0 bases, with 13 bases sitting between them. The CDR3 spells CASSLEAGAISGNTIYF. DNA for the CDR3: TGCGCCAGCAGCTTGGAGGCAGGTGCTATCTCTGGAAACACCATATATTTT.

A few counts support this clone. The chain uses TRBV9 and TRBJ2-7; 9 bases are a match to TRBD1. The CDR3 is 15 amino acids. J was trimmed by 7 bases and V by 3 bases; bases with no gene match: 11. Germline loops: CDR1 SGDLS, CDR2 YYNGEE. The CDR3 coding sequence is TGTGCCAGCAGCGAGGAGGGGACAGGGTATGATGAGCAGTACTTC. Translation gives CASSEEGTGYDEQYF.

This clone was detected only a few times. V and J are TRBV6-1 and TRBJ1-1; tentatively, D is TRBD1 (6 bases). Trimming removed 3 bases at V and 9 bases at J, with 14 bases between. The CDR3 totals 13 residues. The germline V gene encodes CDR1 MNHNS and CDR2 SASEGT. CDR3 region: CASSERGSGKAFF. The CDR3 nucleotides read TGTGCCAGCAGTGAGAGGGGGAGTGGGAAAGCTTTCTTT.

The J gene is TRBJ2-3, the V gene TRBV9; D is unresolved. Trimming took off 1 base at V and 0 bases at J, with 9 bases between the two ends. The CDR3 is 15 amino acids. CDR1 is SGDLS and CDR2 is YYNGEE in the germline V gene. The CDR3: CASSVRRHSTDTQYF. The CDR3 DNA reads TGTGCCAGCAGCGTACGCCGACATAGCACAGATACGCAGTATTTT.

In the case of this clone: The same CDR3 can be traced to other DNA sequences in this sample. CDR3 loop: CASMIQGAGQPQHF. CDR3 nucleotides: TGTGCCAGCATGATACAGGGGGCAGGCCAGCCCCAGCATTTT. The chain uses TRBV2 and TRBJ1-5, with 9 bases that match TRBD1. The germline V gene has CDR1 SNHLY and CDR2 FYNNEI. The CDR3 extends over 14 amino acids. V was clipped by 7 bases and J by 7 bases; unmatched bases: 8.

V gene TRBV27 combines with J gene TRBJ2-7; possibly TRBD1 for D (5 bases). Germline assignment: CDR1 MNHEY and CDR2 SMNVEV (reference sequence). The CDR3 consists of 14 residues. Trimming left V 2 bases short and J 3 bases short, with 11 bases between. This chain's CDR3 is CASSLRGRVYEQYF. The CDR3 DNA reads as TGTGCCAGCAGTTTAAGGGGAAGGGTCTACGAGCAGTACTTC.

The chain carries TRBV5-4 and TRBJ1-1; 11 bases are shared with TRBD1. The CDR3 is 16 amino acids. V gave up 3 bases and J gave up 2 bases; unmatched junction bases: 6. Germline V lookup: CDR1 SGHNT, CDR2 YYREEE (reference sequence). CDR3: CASSSPDRGRNTEAFF. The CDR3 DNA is TGTGCCAGCAGCTCTCCGGACAGGGGGCGCAACACTGAAGCTTTCTTT.

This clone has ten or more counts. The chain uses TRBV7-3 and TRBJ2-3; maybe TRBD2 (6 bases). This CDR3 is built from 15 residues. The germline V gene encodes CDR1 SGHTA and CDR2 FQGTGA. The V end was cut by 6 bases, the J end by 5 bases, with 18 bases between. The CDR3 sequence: CASRGGVSQGDTQYF. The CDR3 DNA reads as TGTGCCAGCAGGGGCGGGGTCTCACAAGGAGATACGCAGTATTTT.

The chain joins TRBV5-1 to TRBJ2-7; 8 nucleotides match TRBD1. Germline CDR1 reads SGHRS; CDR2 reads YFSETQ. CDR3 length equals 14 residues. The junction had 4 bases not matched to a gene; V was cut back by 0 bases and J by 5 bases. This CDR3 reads CASSLGDRGNEQYF. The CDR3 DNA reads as TGCGCCAGCAGCTTGGGAGACAGGGGAAACGAGCAGTACTTC.

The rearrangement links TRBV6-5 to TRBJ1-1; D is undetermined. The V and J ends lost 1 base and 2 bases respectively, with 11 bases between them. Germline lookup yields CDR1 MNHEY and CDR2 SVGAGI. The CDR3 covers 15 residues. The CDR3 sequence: CASSYYPEGNTEAFF. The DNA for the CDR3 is TGTGCCAGCAGTTACTATCCTGAGGGAAACACTGAAGCTTTCTTT.

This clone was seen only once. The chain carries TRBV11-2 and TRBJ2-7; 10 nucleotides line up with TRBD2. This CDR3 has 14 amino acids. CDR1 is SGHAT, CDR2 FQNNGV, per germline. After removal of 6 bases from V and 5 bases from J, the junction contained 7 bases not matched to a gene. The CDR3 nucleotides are TGTGCCAGCAGTCGGGGACTAGCGTACGACGAGCAGTACTTC. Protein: CASSRGLAYDEQYF. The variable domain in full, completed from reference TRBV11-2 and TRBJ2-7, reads EAGVAQSPRYKIIEKRQSVAFWCNPISGHATLYWYQQILGQGPKLLIQFQNNGVVDDSQLPKDRFSAERLKGVDSTLKIQPAKLEDSAVYLCASSRGLAYDEQYFGPGTRLTVT.

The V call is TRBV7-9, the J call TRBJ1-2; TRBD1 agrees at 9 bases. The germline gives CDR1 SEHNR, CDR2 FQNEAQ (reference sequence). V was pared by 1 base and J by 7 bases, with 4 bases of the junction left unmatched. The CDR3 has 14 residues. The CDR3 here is CASSLDRGHGGYTF. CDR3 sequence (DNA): TGTGCCAGCAGCTTAGACAGGGGGCACGGTGGCTACACCTTC.

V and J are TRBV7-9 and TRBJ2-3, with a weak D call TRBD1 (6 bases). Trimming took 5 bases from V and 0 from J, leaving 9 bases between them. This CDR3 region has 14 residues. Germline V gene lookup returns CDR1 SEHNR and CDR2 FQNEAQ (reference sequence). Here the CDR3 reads CASSMQGSTDTQYF. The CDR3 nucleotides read TGTGCCAGCAGCATGCAGGGGAGCACAGATACGCAGTATTTT.

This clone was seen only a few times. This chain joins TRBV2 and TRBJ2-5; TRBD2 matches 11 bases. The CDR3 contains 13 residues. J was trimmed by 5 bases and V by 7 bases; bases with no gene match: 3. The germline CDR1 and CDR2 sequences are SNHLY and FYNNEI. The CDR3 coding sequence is TGTGCCAGCATAGCGGGGGGGCGGGAGACCCAGTACTTC. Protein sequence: CASIAGGRETQYF.

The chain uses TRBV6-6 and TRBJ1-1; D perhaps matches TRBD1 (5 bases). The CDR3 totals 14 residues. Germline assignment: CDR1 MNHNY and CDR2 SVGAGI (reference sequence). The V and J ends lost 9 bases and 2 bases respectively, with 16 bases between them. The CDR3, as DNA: TGTGCCAGTAAGGGGTCAAACCTCAACACTGAAGCTTTCTTT. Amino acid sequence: CASKGSNLNTEAFF.

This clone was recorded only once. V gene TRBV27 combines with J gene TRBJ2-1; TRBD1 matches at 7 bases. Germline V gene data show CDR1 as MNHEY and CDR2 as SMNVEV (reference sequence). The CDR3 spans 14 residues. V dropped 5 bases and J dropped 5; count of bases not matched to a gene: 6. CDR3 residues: CASSNDRADNEQFF. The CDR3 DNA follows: TGTGCCAGCAGTAACGACAGGGCCGACAATGAGCAGTTCTTC.

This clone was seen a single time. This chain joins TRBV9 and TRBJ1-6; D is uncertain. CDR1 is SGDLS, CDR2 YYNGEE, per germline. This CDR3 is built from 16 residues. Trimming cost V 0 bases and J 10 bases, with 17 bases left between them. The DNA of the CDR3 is TGTGCCAGCAGCGTAGTCCCCGTTGAGGAGGGATCACCCCTCCACTTT. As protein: CASSVVPVEEGSPLHF.

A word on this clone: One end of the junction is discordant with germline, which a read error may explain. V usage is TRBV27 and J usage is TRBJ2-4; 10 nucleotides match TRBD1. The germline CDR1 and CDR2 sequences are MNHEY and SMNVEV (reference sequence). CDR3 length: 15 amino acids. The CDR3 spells CASSLGTGAINIQYF. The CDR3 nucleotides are TGTGCCAGCAGTTTAGGGACAGGGGCCATAAACATTCAGTACTTC.

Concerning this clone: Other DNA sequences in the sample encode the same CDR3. The CDR3 DNA follows: TGTGCCAGTAGTATTCTAGCGGGAGTGGGAGAGACCCAGTACTTC. It is translated as CASSILAGVGETQYF. The chain joins TRBV19 to TRBJ2-5; 10 bases are shared with TRBD2. V lost 3 bases to trimming and J lost 4 bases; unmatched junction nucleotides: 5. CDR1 and CDR2 from the germline V gene are LNHDA and SQIVND (reference sequence). CDR3 length equals 15 residues.

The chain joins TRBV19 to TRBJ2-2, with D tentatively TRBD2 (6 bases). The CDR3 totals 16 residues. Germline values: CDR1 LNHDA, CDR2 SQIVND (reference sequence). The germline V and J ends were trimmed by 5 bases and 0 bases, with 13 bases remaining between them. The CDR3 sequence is CASSPGGAANTGELFF. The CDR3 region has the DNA TGTGCCAGTAGTCCAGGAGGGGCCGCGAACACCGGGGAGCTGTTTTTT.

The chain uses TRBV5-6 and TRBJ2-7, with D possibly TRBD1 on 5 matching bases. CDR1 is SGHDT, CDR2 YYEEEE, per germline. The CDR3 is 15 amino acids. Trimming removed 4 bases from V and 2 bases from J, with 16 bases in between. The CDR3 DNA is TGTGCCAGCAGCCTAGGCGGACAAGTCGCCTACGAGCAGTACTTC. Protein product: CASSLGGQVAYEQYF.

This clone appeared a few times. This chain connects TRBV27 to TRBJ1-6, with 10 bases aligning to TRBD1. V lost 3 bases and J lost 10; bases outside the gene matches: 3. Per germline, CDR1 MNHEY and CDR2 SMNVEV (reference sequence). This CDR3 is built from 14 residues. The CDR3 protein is CASSFGTGVSPLHF. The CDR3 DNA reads TGTGCCAGCAGTTTCGGGACAGGGGTCTCACCCCTCCACTTT.

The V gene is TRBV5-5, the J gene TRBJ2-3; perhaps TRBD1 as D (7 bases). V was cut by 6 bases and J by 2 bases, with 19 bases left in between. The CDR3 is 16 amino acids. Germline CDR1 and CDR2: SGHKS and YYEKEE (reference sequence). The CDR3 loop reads CASTRRGQPNTDTQYF. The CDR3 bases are TGTGCCAGCACCCGGAGGGGGCAGCCCAACACAGATACGCAGTATTTT.

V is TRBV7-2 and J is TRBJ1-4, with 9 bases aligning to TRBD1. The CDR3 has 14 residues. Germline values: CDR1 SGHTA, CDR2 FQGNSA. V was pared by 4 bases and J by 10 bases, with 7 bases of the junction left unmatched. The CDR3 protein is CASSSPDRGGKLFF. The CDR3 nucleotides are TGTGCCAGCAGCTCCCCGGACAGGGGTGGAAAACTGTTTTTT.